This TCR beta chain appears in the sequencing data of a study of T cells in Graves' hyperthyroidism and ophthalmopathy. The study, taken as a whole, reports: Most thyroid clonotypes expanded above 0.001 were also detected in blood. Using 13 V-J features, a model discriminated ophthalmopathy from stable hyperthyroidism.

Those patients with uncontrolled infection, other autoimmune disease, pregnancy or lactation were excluded. The CDR3 regions of TCR beta were amplified from RNA transcripts. In the first-round RT-PCR of the TCR CDR3, the HTBI primer set was used. From the multiplex PCR reads, TCRdb called clonotypes with MiXCR, one entry per CDR3 protein. Here the sample spans a few hundred thousand distinct CDR3 sequences, 46% being singletons. The CDR3 is 13 residues long. The germline V gene has CDR1 SGHVS and CDR2 FQNEAQ. Trimming stripped 5 bases from V and 0 bases from J, with 7 bases between. Ten or more counts support this clonotype. The antigen is unknown.

The TCR originated in an adult woman with Graves' disease, either hyperthyroidism or ophthalmopathy (not recorded which). The sample taken for sequencing was peripheral blood or thyroid tissue (not recorded which). V gene TRBV7-8 combines with J gene TRBJ1-2; D not resolved. The CDR3 coding sequence is TGTGCCAGCAGCCGGGAAGCTAACTATGGCTACACCTTC. Protein product: CASSREANYGYTF.